The 8 T cell receptor beta chains below were found in one sample sequenced in a study of CD8+CD57+ T cells in acquired aplastic anemia. Genomic DNA provided the template from which TCR beta VDJ and CDR3 profiles were obtained. MiXCR was run by TCRdb on the reads, yielding one entry per CDR3 protein. The sample has about 220,000 distinct CDR3 sequences, 40% to 50% seen once. All sequencing subjects had displayed CD8+CD57+ cell expansion on flow cytometry. Sequencing used sorted CD4+, CD8+, or CD8+CD57+ T cells (not recorded which) from PBMCs. These receptors all stem from a human donor with aplastic anemia.

This rearrangement joins TRBV5-1 to TRBJ1-2; 7 nucleotides align to TRBD1. This CDR3 has 15 amino acids. V trimming: 4 bases; J trimming: 6 bases; junction bases outside the gene matches: 12. Germline V gene sequence: CDR1 SGHRS, CDR2 YFSETQ. The CDR3 coding sequence is TGCGCCAGCAGCCAAGAGGGGACAGACAGCGATGGCTACACCTTC. Translated, it gives CASSQEGTDSDGYTF.

This clonotype was counted many times. The rearrangement joins TRBV28 to TRBJ2-7; a weak D match, TRBD1 (6 bases). Germline CDR1 MDHEN, CDR2 SYDVKM. This CDR3 is built from 15 residues. Deletions cut 6 bases from V and 1 base from J, with 16 bases between. CDR3 nucleotide sequence: TGTGCCAGCAGCAACTTCCGGGACACTTCCTACGAGCAGTACTTC. The encoded protein is CASSNFRDTSYEQYF.

The sample holds many counts of this clonotype. The chain combines TRBV4-1 with TRBJ2-2, with D unclear. The CDR3 spans 13 residues. V lost 1 base and J lost 6, with 6 bases in between. Germline CDR1 and CDR2: MGHRA and YSYEKL. The chain's CDR3 is CASSQGVAGELFF. In DNA, the CDR3 is TGCGCCAGCAGCCAAGGGGTTGCCGGGGAGCTGTTTTTT.

This clonotype showed up many times. The chain combines TRBV4-3 with TRBJ1-2; D uncertain. V was cut by 0 bases and J by 4 bases, with 15 bases left in between. Germline assignment: CDR1 LGHNA and CDR2 YSLEER. CDR3 length: 16 amino acids. The CDR3 nucleotides read TGCGCCAGCAGCCAAGATTCCGGGTTCCAACTCTATGGCTACACCTTC. Translated, it gives CASSQDSGFQLYGYTF.

This clonotype came up once. This rearrangement joins TRBV19 to TRBJ2-1; 7 bases fit TRBD1. Germline-derived CDR1 and CDR2 are LNHDA and SQIVND (reference sequence). V was pared by 3 bases and J by 7 bases, with 6 bases of the junction left unmatched. The CDR3 consists of 14 residues. CDR3 sequence reads: CASSMSTGSNEQFF. The CDR3 DNA sequence: TGTGCCAGTAGTATGTCGACAGGGTCAAATGAGCAGTTCTTC.

As regards this clonotype: As the CDR3 is not closed by the conserved phenylalanine or tryptophan, this likely results from a read error. The chain recombines TRBV5-6 with TRBJ2-3; weak D call: TRBD2 (6 bases). The germline gives CDR1 SGHDT, CDR2 YYEEEE. This CDR3 has 12 residues. Trimming cost V 2 bases and J 6 bases, with 7 bases left between them. Here the CDR3 DNA reads TGTGCCAGCAGCTTAGGAGGGGATACGCAGTATTCT. This translates into CASSLGGDTQYS.

The chain uses TRBV4-2 and TRBJ2-4, with TRBD1 matching over 8 bases. Trimming removed 0 bases from V and 7 bases from J; junction bases left unmatched: 2. The germline V gene encodes CDR1 LGHNA and CDR2 YNFKEQ. This CDR3 has 14 residues. The CDR3 spells CASSQEGDRNIQYF. CDR3 sequence (DNA): TGTGCCAGCAGCCAAGAAGGGGACAGGAACATTCAGTACTTC.

This clonotype was found a few times. The germline gene is not matched at one end of the junction; a read error may be the cause. This chain links TRBV6-1 with TRBJ1-4; TRBD1 aligns across 9 bases. Per the germline V gene, CDR1 is MNHNS and CDR2 is SASEGT. This CDR3 region has 17 residues. The CDR3 is CASSEFRDRVADEKLFF. CDR3 nucleotides: TGTGCAAGCAGTGAATTTCGGGACAGGGTGGCAGACGAAAAACTGTTTTTT.